The T cell receptor beta chain under discussion was sequenced for a study of early T cells in non-severe SARS-CoV-2 infection. TCRdb re-analysed the 5' RACE reads in MiXCR, keeping a single row per CDR3 protein. The table includes some 57,000 distinct CDR3 sequences, over 9.5% detected once. This clonotype came up many times. The germline V gene has CDR1 MNHEY and CDR2 SMNVEV (reference sequence). The CDR3 runs 17 residues. The V and J ends lost 4 bases and 5 bases, in that order; junction bases with no gene match: 8. The chain carries TRBV27 and TRBJ1-4, with 12 bases that match TRBD1. This clonotype was sampled from an adult who was a healthcare worker with PCR-confirmed SARS-CoV-2 infection or an uninfected control (not recorded which). The sequenced material came from whole blood. Here the CDR3 DNA reads TGTGCCAGCAGTTCGGGACAGGGGGCGGAAGGGAATGAAAAACTGTTTTTT. Translated: CASSSGQGAEGNEKLFF.